One and the same sample provided the 24 T cell receptor beta chains below, sequenced in a study of cytomegalovirus exposure and HLA in healthy donors listed by TCRdb under 2017. The library was generated by the immunoSEQ multiplex PCR assay. TCRdb obtained this table from immuneACCESS and retained in-frame rearrangements with V and J assigned. These tables miss some clones; where compared with another copy, unresolved V genes account for less than half of the shortfall, and the remainder is unexplained. Here the sample has around 230,000 clones; roughly 86% occur a single time. The leading ten clones occupy 1% to 1.5% of the sample. Sequencing was performed on PBMCs. These receptors came from a woman aged 25 to 39 in good health and CMV-seropositive.

The V and J genes are TRBV19 and TRBJ2-3; unclear D gene. CDR1 and CDR2 (germline): LNHDA, SQIVND (reference sequence). The CDR3 has 14 residues. The V end lost 0 bases, the J end lost 3 bases, and 7 bases lay between the germline ends. The CDR3 here is CASSIDRLTDTQYF. The CDR3 DNA sequence: TGTGCCAGTAGTATAGACAGGTTAACAGATACGCAGTATTTT.

The table lists this clone with a count of one. V is TRBV28 and J is TRBJ2-1; TRBD2 matches 10 bases. Germline V gene data show CDR1 as MDHEN and CDR2 as SYDVKM. This CDR3 spans 15 amino acids. V was pared by 10 bases and J by 4 bases, with 10 bases of the junction left unmatched. This CDR3 is CATSIAGGPYNEQFF. In DNA form, the CDR3 reads TGTGCCACCTCAATAGCGGGAGGCCCTTACAATGAGCAGTTCTTC.

The V and J genes are TRBV11-2 and TRBJ2-7; 8 positions match TRBD2. The CDR3 length is 13 residues. The J segment lost 2 bases and the V segment lost 4 bases, leaving 1 base of the junction unmatched. CDR1 and CDR2 from the germline V gene are SGHAT and FQNNGV. The DNA for the CDR3 is TGTGCCAGCAGCTGGGGACTAGCCTACGAGCAGTACTTC. It is translated as CASSWGLAYEQYF.

The chain combines TRBV19 with TRBJ1-5; D remains ambiguous. The CDR3 is 14 amino acids. Trimming removed 5 bases at V and 3 bases at J, with 11 bases between. The germline gives CDR1 LNHDA, CDR2 SQIVND (reference sequence). As DNA, the CDR3 is TGTGCCAGTAGTTTCCGGGGATACAATCAGCCCCAGCATTTT. Amino acid sequence: CASSFRGYNQPQHF. The variable domain in full, with the rest retrieved from reference TRBV19 and TRBJ1-5, is DGGITQSPKYLFRKEGQNVTLSCEQNLNHDAMYWYRQDPGQGLRLIYYSQIVNDFQKGDIAEGYSVSREKKESFPLTVTSAQKNPTAFYLCASSFRGYNQPQHFGDGTRLSIL.

CDR3 sequence reads: CASSLGVTGNTGELFF. Here the CDR3 DNA reads TGTGCCAGCAGCTTGGGGGTGACAGGGAACACCGGGGAGCTGTTTTTT. The rearrangement uses TRBV5-4 and TRBJ2-2, with D tentatively TRBD1 (6 bases). Deletions cut 0 bases from V and 1 base from J, with 10 bases between. Germline-derived CDR1 and CDR2 are SGHNT and YYREEE (reference sequence). CDR3 length equals 16 residues.

There are a few counts of this clone. The J gene is TRBJ1-4, the V gene TRBV18; 9 bases align to TRBD1. Germline V gene data show CDR1 as KGHSH and CDR2 as LQKENI. The CDR3 consists of 14 residues. After removal of 3 bases from V and 8 bases from J, the junction contained 4 bases not matched to a gene. CDR3 residues: CASSPRTGEEKLFF. CDR3 in DNA: TGTGCCAGCTCACCCAGGACAGGGGAGGAAAAACTGTTTTTT.

V gene TRBV5-6 combines with J gene TRBJ2-7, with unresolved D. The CDR3 covers 13 residues. Germline-derived CDR1 and CDR2 are SGHDT and YYEEEE. V was pared by 0 bases and J by 1 base, with 5 bases between. The CDR3: CASSLVASYEQYF. Here the CDR3 DNA reads TGTGCCAGCAGCTTGGTAGCTTCCTACGAGCAGTACTTC. Looking up the rest from reference TRBV5-6 and TRBJ2-7 gives the full variable domain: DAGVTQSPTHLIKTRGQQVTLRCSPKSGHDTVSWYQQALGQGPQFIFQYYEEEERQRGNFPDRFSGHQFPNYSSELNVNALLLGDSALYLCASSLVASYEQYFGPGTRLTVT.

The J gene is TRBJ2-7, the V gene TRBV13, with D hard to call. CDR1 and CDR2 (germline): PRHDT, FYEKMQ (reference sequence). Trimming removed 2 bases at V and 5 bases at J, with 13 bases between. This CDR3 has 14 residues. CDR3 coding DNA: TGTGCCAGCAGCTTACGAGGCGGCCGGGACGAGCAGTACTTC. It yields the protein CASSLRGGRDEQYF.

This chain joins TRBV7-8 and TRBJ1-4; D might be TRBD1 (5 bases). The CDR3 contains 17 residues. Trimming stripped 2 bases from V and 0 bases from J, with 13 bases between. Germline V lookup: CDR1 SGHVS, CDR2 FQNEAQ. CDR3 amino acids: CASSLFGGEATNEKLFF. As DNA, the CDR3 is TGTGCCAGCAGCTTATTCGGGGGGGAGGCAACTAATGAAAAACTGTTTTTT.

DNA for the CDR3: TGTGCCAGCAGCTTAGAGCCGGGTCCTGGCGAGCAGTACTTC. As protein: CASSLEPGPGEQYF. The chain combines TRBV7-8 with TRBJ2-7; D not resolved. Germline loops: CDR1 SGHVS, CDR2 FQNEAQ. The CDR3 runs to 14 residues. V dropped 1 base and J dropped 6 bases, with 13 bases sitting between them.

The genes are TRBV7-9 and TRBJ1-4; D is undetermined. V gave up 1 base and J gave up 8 bases, with 11 bases separating them. This CDR3 is built from 14 residues. Germline V gene sequence: CDR1 SEHNR, CDR2 FQNEAQ (reference sequence). The CDR3 nucleotides are TGTGCCAGCAGCTTAGGTCGGGTCGCGGAAAAACTGTTTTTT. Translating it yields CASSLGRVAEKLFF.

This sequence joins TRBV5-8 and TRBJ1-2; TRBD1 is a possible D gene (6 bases). Trimming cost V 1 base and J 2 bases, with 12 bases left between them. Germline assignment: CDR1 SGHTS and CDR2 YDEGEE. CDR3 size: 15 residues. CDR3 protein: CASSLSSGQNYGYTF. For the CDR3, the DNA is TGTGCCAGCAGCTTGAGCTCGGGACAAAACTATGGCTACACCTTC.

This sequence joins TRBV19 and TRBJ2-1, with a weak D call TRBD1 (6 bases). V was shortened by 5 bases and J by 0 bases, with 11 bases between the two germline ends. This CDR3 is 15 amino acids long. From germline, CDR1 is LNHDA and CDR2 SQIVND (reference sequence). The CDR3 protein is CASSWGQGSYNEQFF. The CDR3 nucleotides are TGTGCCAGTAGTTGGGGGCAGGGCTCCTACAATGAGCAGTTCTTC.

The chain combines TRBV23-1 with TRBJ2-1, with 7 bases fitting TRBD1. TRBV23-1 counts as an open reading frame of uncertain function. This CDR3 comprises 15 residues. The V and J ends lost 1 base and 5 bases, in that order; junction bases with no gene match: 5. CDR3 protein: CASSQWWTGNNEQFF. As DNA, the CDR3 is TGCGCCAGCAGTCAATGGTGGACAGGTAACAATGAGCAGTTCTTC.

The chain carries TRBV19 and TRBJ2-1, with D possibly TRBD2 on 6 matching bases. Germline V gene sequence: CDR1 LNHDA, CDR2 SQIVND (reference sequence). V lost 7 bases to trimming and J lost 14 bases, with 15 bases between them. The CDR3 covers 11 residues. The CDR3 reads CASKDGRRKFF. In nucleotides, the CDR3 is TGTGCCAGTAAGGACGGGAGACGAAAGTTCTTC.

V is TRBV4-1 and J is TRBJ1-2, with D perhaps matching TRBD1 (5 bases). Germline values: CDR1 MGHRA, CDR2 YSYEKL. V lost 4 bases and J lost 4, with 13 bases in between. This CDR3 is built from 14 residues. The CDR3 DNA is TGCGCCAGCAGCCGACAGACGGACACCTATGGCTACACCTTC. Its protein product is CASSRQTDTYGYTF.

The gene calls are TRBV28 and TRBJ1-1; possible D gene TRBD1, 5 bases. CDR1 is MDHEN, CDR2 SYDVKM, per germline. V was shortened by 8 bases and J by 11 bases, with 21 bases between the two germline ends. The CDR3 loop spans 13 amino acids. The CDR3 region is CASVPGGHGGAFF. The CDR3, as DNA: TGTGCCAGCGTCCCGGGCGGCCACGGGGGTGCTTTCTTT.

V usage is TRBV11-2 and J usage is TRBJ2-7, with D maybe TRBD1 (7 bases). The length of the CDR3 is 15 residues. V was cut by 3 bases and J by 4 bases, with 16 bases left in between. Germline-derived CDR1 and CDR2 are SGHAT and FQNNGV. The CDR3 protein is CASSLIRQGGYEQYF. In nucleotides, the CDR3 is TGTGCCAGCAGCTTGATCCGCCAGGGGGGTTACGAGCAGTACTTC.

The J gene is TRBJ2-5, the V gene TRBV7-6; D is perhaps TRBD2 (6 bases). This CDR3 has 14 amino acids. V was clipped by 5 bases and J by 4 bases, with 14 bases between them. Germline assignment: CDR1 SGHVS and CDR2 FNYEAQ. The CDR3 here is CASSHGGTPETQYF. CDR3 DNA: TGTGCCAGCAGCCATGGAGGGACCCCAGAGACCCAGTACTTC.

This chain joins TRBV15 and TRBJ2-7, with TRBD2 as a possible D gene (6 bases). The CDR3 runs to 14 residues. Per germline, CDR1 LNHNV and CDR2 YYDKDF (reference sequence). V lost 7 bases and J 1 base, leaving 14 bases between the germline ends. Written as DNA, the CDR3 is TGTGCCACCACCAGGGACTCGCGGTCCTACGAGCAGTACTTC. This sequence encodes CATTRDSRSYEQYF.

CDR3 nucleotides: TGTGCCAGCAGCCGCGTACTAGCGGGGGGTGAGAACACCGGGGAGCTGTTTTTT. It is translated as CASSRVLAGGENTGELFF. This chain links TRBV4-2 with TRBJ2-2; TRBD2 matches at 12 bases. CDR3 length: 18 amino acids. Germline V gene data show CDR1 as LGHNA and CDR2 as YNFKEQ. After removal of 4 bases from V and 1 base from J, the junction contained 7 bases not matched to a gene.

The chain has TRBV6-6 and TRBJ2-1; a possible D gene is TRBD1 (6 bases). Germline V gene sequence: CDR1 MNHNY, CDR2 SVGAGI (reference sequence). This CDR3 has 15 amino acids. Trimming shortened V by 4 bases and J by 8 bases, and 18 bases separated the two germline ends. The DNA for the CDR3 is TGTGCCAGCAGTTTCCTATTGGACAGCACCGATGAGCAGTTCTTC. Its translation: CASSFLLDSTDEQFF.

This clone was observed once. The V gene is TRBV11-2, the J gene TRBJ2-2; tentative D call: TRBD2 (5 bases). Germline V gene data show CDR1 as SGHAT and CDR2 as FQNNGV. The CDR3 has 15 residues. The V gene lost 5 bases and the J gene lost 6 bases, with 16 bases spanning the gap. The CDR3 DNA reads as TGTGCCAGCAGCCCGGACTGGTTTTCCGCCGGGGAGCTGTTTTTT. Amino acid sequence: CASSPDWFSAGELFF.

The chain links TRBV30 to TRBJ2-7; possibly TRBD2 for D (5 bases). The ends were cut back, 0 bases at V and 0 bases at J, with 6 bases in the middle. Germline V CDR1 and CDR2: GTSNPN, SVGIG (reference sequence). The CDR3 is made up of 13 amino acids. This chain's CDR3 is CAWSVGSSYEQYF. The CDR3 DNA is TGTGCCTGGAGTGTGGGGAGCTCCTACGAGCAGTACTTC.